One sample yielded the 20 T cell receptor beta chains listed below, sequenced in a study of shared clonotypes between healthy human individuals (dated by TCRdb to about 2020). The protocol used for the library was the immunoSEQ multiplex PCR assay. In its TCRdb copy, this immuneACCESS table keeps in-frame sequences only and misses some clones. Where compared with another copy, unresolved V genes explain less than half of these, and the others have no known cause. This sample lists some 900,000 clones; roughly 72% were detected once. Over 1.3% of the sample is in the top ten clones. The sample taken for sequencing was memory CD4+ T cells sorted from blood. The sample's cell subset or site label, in plain terms: CD45RA-negative fraction. The receptors shown here come from a man between 18 and 35 years old in good health.

The chain joins TRBV10-3 to TRBJ2-2; TRBD1 aligns across 8 bases. Losses at the gene ends were 4 bases for V and 4 bases for J; bases not matched to a gene: 5. The CDR3 contains 15 residues. Germline values: CDR1 ENHRY, CDR2 SYGVKD. DNA of the CDR3: TGTGCCATCAGTGGACGGACAGGGAGCACCGGGGAGCTGTTTTTT. It codes for CAISGRTGSTGELFF.

DNA of the CDR3: TGTGCCAGTAGTATACAGGGATCTTACTACGAGCAGTACTTC. It translates to CASSIQGSYYEQYF. This chain joins TRBV19 and TRBJ2-7; perhaps TRBD1 as D (5 bases). Germline CDR1 is LNHDA and CDR2 is SQIVND (reference sequence). Trimming took off 2 bases at V and 3 bases at J, with 11 bases between the two ends. This CDR3 contains 14 residues. Full variable domain (remainder filled in from reference TRBV19 and TRBJ2-7): DGGITQSPKYLFRKEGQNVTLSCEQNLNHDAMYWYRQDPGQGLRLIYYSQIVNDFQKGDIAEGYSVSREKKESFPLTVTSAQKNPTAFYLCASSIQGSYYEQYFGPGTRLTVT.

The CDR3 DNA follows: TGCGCCAGCAGCTGGAAGACAGGGGTGGGCTACAATGAGCAGTTCTTC. It yields the protein CASSWKTGVGYNEQFF. The chain carries TRBV5-1 and TRBJ2-1; TRBD1 aligns across 8 bases. The length of the CDR3 is 16 residues. The ends lost 3 bases at V and 3 bases at J; junction bases unmatched: 8. Germline V gives CDR1 SGHRS, CDR2 YFSETQ.

V usage is TRBV5-1 and J usage is TRBJ2-2, with 9 bases aligning to TRBD2. Trimming took 1 base from V and 1 from J; bases not matched to a gene: 5. The CDR3 is 17 amino acids. Germline CDR1 is SGHRS and CDR2 is YFSETQ. The CDR3, as DNA: TGCGCCAGCAGCTTGTTAGCGGGGGCCTTGAACACCGGGGAGCTGTTTTTT. This gives the protein CASSLLAGALNTGELFF.

On this clone: Other DNA sequences from this sample encode an identical CDR3 as well. This chain connects TRBV7-9 to TRBJ2-3, with D maybe TRBD2 (5 bases). Between the trimmed V and J ends, which lost 3 bases and 2 bases, there was a span of 9 bases. This CDR3 region has 14 residues. Germline values: CDR1 SEHNR, CDR2 FQNEAQ (reference sequence). Here the CDR3 DNA reads TGTGCCAGCAGCTTTGAGGGTCTCACAGATACGCAGTATTTT. It is translated as CASSFEGLTDTQYF.

The rearrangement joins TRBV27 to TRBJ1-5; 9 positions match TRBD1. The CDR3 is 16 residues long. CDR1 is MNHEY, CDR2 SMNVEV, per germline (reference sequence). With 4 bases clipped from V and 5 bases from J, the junction kept 9 bases outside the gene matches. This chain's CDR3 is CASSSTRDRVDQPQHF. CDR3 DNA: TGTGCCAGCAGTTCCACCCGGGACAGGGTGGATCAGCCCCAGCATTTT.

V and J are TRBV18 and TRBJ2-7; TRBD2 matches at 7 bases. Germline V gene lookup returns CDR1 KGHSH and CDR2 LQKENI. The CDR3 runs to 15 residues. With 0 bases clipped from V and 2 bases from J, the junction kept 4 bases outside the gene matches. Written as DNA, the CDR3 is TGTGCCAGCTCACCACCGGGGGGGAGTACCTACGAGCAGTACTTC. Protein product: CASSPPGGSTYEQYF.

V gene TRBV4-3 combines with J gene TRBJ1-5, with 7 bases identical to TRBD1. V gave up 0 bases and J gave up 7 bases; unmatched junction bases: 3. Germline V gene lookup returns CDR1 LGHNA and CDR2 YSLEER. The CDR3 sequence is 14 residues long. CDR3 residues: CASSQDRGRQPQHF. CDR3 sequence (DNA): TGCGCCAGCAGCCAAGACAGGGGGAGGCAGCCCCAGCATTTT.

The chain is built from TRBV6-5 and TRBJ1-2; D is possibly TRBD1 (5 bases). The V end lost 4 bases, the J end lost 8 bases, and 20 bases lay between the germline ends. Germline V gene data show CDR1 as MNHEY and CDR2 as SVGAGI. The CDR3 length is 15 residues. This CDR3 reads CASSFGTAHARGYTF. The CDR3 nucleotides read TGTGCCAGCAGTTTCGGGACGGCCCACGCGAGGGGCTACACCTTC.

The chain employs TRBV6-5 and TRBJ1-1, with 7 bases fitting TRBD1. The CDR3 totals 11 residues. In germline, CDR1 is MNHEY, CDR2 SVGAGI. The junction had 6 bases not matched to a gene; V was cut back by 4 bases and J by 13 bases. CDR3 sequence reads: CASSFDRVVFF. In DNA, the CDR3 is TGTGCCAGCAGTTTCGACAGGGTGGTTTTCTTT.

This chain links TRBV18 with TRBJ1-1, with D possibly being TRBD1 (5 bases). V was cut by 6 bases and J by 3 bases, with 11 bases left in between. Germline assignment: CDR1 KGHSH and CDR2 LQKENI. CDR3 size: 13 residues. The CDR3 here is CASSLGQDTEAFF. Written as DNA, the CDR3 is TGTGCCAGCTCCCTAGGACAAGACACTGAAGCTTTCTTT. The entire variable domain, with the rest obtained from reference TRBV18 and TRBJ1-1, is as follows: NAGVMQNPRHLVRRRGQEARLRCSPMKGHSHVYWYRQLPEEGLKFMVYLQKENIIDESGMPKERFSAEFPKEGPSILRIQQVVRGDSAAYFCASSLGQDTEAFFGQGTRLTVV.

The V call is TRBV30, the J call TRBJ2-1; tentatively, D is TRBD2 (6 bases). The ends were cut back, 4 bases at V and 6 bases at J, with 13 bases in the middle. This CDR3 is built from 13 residues. CDR1 GTSNPN and CDR2 SVGIG come from the germline V gene (reference sequence). The CDR3 DNA reads TGTGCCTGGACCCCGGGGGTCAGCAATGAGCAGTTCTTC. Translated: CAWTPGVSNEQFF.

This clone was seen more than once but under ten times. This sequence joins TRBV10-1 and TRBJ2-1, with D perhaps matching TRBD1 (5 bases). Trimming stripped 0 bases from V and 5 bases from J, with 11 bases between. Germline V gene lookup returns CDR1 WNHNN and CDR2 SYGVQD (reference sequence). This CDR3 region has 15 residues. The CDR3 here is CASSESQGWNNEQFF. The CDR3 coding sequence is TGCGCCAGCAGTGAGTCTCAGGGATGGAACAATGAGCAGTTCTTC.

This chain links TRBV28 with TRBJ2-2; 10 bases fit TRBD1. The CDR3 contains 15 residues. Germline values: CDR1 MDHEN, CDR2 SYDVKM. Trimming removed 6 bases from V and 2 bases from J; junction bases left unmatched: 3. Here the CDR3 reads CASRTTGGNTGELFF. The CDR3 DNA reads as TGTGCCAGCAGGACGACAGGGGGCAACACCGGGGAGCTGTTTTTT. The full variable domain, in which reference TRBV28 and TRBJ2-2 provide the parts outside the CDR3, is DVKVTQSSRYLVKRTGEKVFLECVQDMDHENMFWYRQDPGLGLRLIYFSYDVKMKEKGDIPEGYSVSREKKERFSLILESASTNQTSMYLCASRTTGGNTGELFFGEGSRLTVL.

J is TRBJ1-3 and V is TRBV6-1; D unclear. CDR1 is MNHNS, CDR2 SASEGT, per germline. V shed 2 bases and J shed 4 bases, with 12 bases lying between them. CDR3 length equals 15 residues. CDR3 coding DNA: TGTGCCAGCAGTGAACCCTATATGTTCGGAAACACCATATATTTT. This gives the protein CASSEPYMFGNTIYF.

This clone showed up just once. The chain has TRBV11-3 and TRBJ2-5; 8 nucleotides line up with TRBD1. Germline CDR1 and CDR2: SGHNT and YENEEA. V gave up 5 bases and J gave up 5 bases; unmatched junction bases: 10. CDR3 size: 15 residues. The CDR3 coding sequence is TGTGCCAGCAGCAAAACCCCAGGGGGCGCGGAGACCCAGTACTTC. Its protein is CASSKTPGGAETQYF.

The sample holds a few counts of this clone. The sample carries other DNA sequences with the same CDR3. The chain recombines TRBV5-1 with TRBJ1-3; the D is unclear. V lost 0 bases to trimming and J lost 0 bases, with 4 bases between them. Per germline, CDR1 SGHRS and CDR2 YFSETQ. The CDR3 sequence is 14 residues long. DNA for the CDR3: TGCGCCAGCAGCTTGGGCACCTCTGGAAACACCATATATTTT. Translated, it gives CASSLGTSGNTIYF.

J is TRBJ1-1 and V is TRBV25-1; D unresolved. Germline V gene sequence: CDR1 MGHDK, CDR2 SYGVNS. The CDR3 runs to 16 residues. Trimming pared 6 bases from V and 5 bases from J, leaving 22 bases between. The CDR3 sequence: CASSPGRAIGWTEAFF. As DNA, the CDR3 is TGTGCCAGCAGCCCCGGACGGGCCATCGGGTGGACTGAAGCTTTCTTT.

This clone was observed a single time. The V and J genes are TRBV19 and TRBJ2-6; tentative D call: TRBD2 (5 bases). The CDR3 has 17 residues. V dropped 1 base and J dropped 1 base, with 11 bases sitting between them. Germline CDR1 LNHDA, CDR2 SQIVND (reference sequence). CDR3 DNA: TGTGCCAGTAGTATAGTGGCAGCGGTTTCTGGGGCCAACGTCCTGACTTTC. It codes for CASSIVAAVSGANVLTF.

The chain couples TRBV29-1 to TRBJ1-2; 8 positions agree with TRBD1. After removal of 7 bases from V and 3 bases from J, the junction contained 7 bases not matched to a gene. The CDR3 totals 13 residues. Germline values: CDR1 SQVTM, CDR2 ANQGSEA. The CDR3 DNA sequence: TGCAGCGGGGCCGAGGGACAGGACTATGGCTACACCTTC. Amino acids: CSGAEGQDYGYTF.